This TCR beta chain was obtained from a study of T cell changes during pregnancy in multiple sclerosis (dated by TCRdb to about 2019). Notes on the research overall: The study looked at changes in the T cell repertoire across pregnancy in women with multiple sclerosis.

Library generation was performed with the immunoSEQ multiplex PCR assay. Held by TCRdb, this immuneACCESS table contains in-frame sequences only and omits some clones. Under half of the omission traces to an unresolved V gene where checked; the cause of the rest is unknown. In this sample the table shows tens of thousands of clones, 93% of which occur a single time. Jointly, the top ten make up around 0.7% of the sample. About this clone itself: It has no known antigen specificity. Per-nucleotide qualities are absent, and no much larger clonotype sits a single base away.

The sample was peripheral blood, taken in the second trimester of pregnancy. This TCR was sampled from a female donor in good health, enrolled as a control in a pregnancy study.

The DNA sequence reads TGTGCCAGCAGTTACGGCGCAGGTGTAAACACTGAAGCTTTCTTT. It codes for CASSYGAGVNTEAFF. This chain joins TRBV6-5 to TRBJ1-1; there is no confident call for the D gene. In the germline V gene, CDR1 corresponds to MNHEY and CDR2 to SVGAGI. Trimming takes 2 bases from V and 2 bases from J, and the germline ends sit 12 bases apart. The CDR3 sequence holds 15 residues, the cysteine and phenylalanine included. This entry keeps only the CDR3 DNA: 45 bases, framed from base 1.